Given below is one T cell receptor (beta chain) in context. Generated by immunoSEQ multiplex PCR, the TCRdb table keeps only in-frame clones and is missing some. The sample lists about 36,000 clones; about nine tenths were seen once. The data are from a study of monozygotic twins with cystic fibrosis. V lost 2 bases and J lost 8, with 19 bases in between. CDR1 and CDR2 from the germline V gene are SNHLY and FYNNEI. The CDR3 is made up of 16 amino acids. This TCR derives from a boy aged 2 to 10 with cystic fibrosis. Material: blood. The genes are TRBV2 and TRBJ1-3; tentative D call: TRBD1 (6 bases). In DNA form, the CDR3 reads TGTGCCAGCAGTGAAAGGCCCGGACAGAGTTTGGACACCATATATTTT. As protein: CASSERPGQSLDTIYF.